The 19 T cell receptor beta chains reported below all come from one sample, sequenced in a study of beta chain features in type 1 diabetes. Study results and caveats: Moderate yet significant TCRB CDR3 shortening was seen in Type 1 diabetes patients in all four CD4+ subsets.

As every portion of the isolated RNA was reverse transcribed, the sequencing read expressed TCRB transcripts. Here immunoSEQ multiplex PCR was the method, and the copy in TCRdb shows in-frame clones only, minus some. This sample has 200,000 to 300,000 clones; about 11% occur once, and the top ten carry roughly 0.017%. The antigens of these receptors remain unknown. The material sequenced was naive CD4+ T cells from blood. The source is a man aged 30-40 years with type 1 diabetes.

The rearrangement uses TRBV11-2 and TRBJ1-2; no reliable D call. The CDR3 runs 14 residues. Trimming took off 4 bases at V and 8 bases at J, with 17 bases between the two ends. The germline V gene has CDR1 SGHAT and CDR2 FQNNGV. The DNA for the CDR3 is TGTGCCAGCAGCTCCCTTCTCGGGGATATGGGCTACACCTTC. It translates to CASSSLLGDMGYTF.

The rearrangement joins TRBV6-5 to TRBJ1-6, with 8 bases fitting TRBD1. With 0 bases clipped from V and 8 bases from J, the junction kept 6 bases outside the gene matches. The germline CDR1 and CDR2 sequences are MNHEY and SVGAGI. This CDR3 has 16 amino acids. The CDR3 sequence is CASSYSVDRGDSPLHF. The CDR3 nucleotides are TGTGCCAGCAGTTACTCGGTCGACAGGGGTGATTCACCCCTCCACTTT.

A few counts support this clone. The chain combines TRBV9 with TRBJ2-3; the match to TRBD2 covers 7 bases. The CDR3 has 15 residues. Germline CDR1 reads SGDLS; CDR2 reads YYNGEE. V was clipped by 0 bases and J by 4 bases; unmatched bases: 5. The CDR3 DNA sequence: TGTGCCAGCAGCGTAGGACTAGCTTTGGCAGATACGCAGTATTTT. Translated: CASSVGLALADTQYF.

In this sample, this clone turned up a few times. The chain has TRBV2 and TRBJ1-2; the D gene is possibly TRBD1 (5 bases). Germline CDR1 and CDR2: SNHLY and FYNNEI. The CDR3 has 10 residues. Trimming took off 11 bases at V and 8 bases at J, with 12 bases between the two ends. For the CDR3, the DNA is TGTGCCCGATGGGGGGACGGCTACACCTTC. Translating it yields CARWGDGYTF.

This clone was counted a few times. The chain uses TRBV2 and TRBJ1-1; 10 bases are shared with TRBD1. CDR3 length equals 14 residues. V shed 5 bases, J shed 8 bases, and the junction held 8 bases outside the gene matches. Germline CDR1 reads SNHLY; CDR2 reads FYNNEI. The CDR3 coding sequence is TGTGCCAGCAGTCGACAGGGGGCCGGCCCCGAAGCTTTCTTT. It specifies CASSRQGAGPEAFF.

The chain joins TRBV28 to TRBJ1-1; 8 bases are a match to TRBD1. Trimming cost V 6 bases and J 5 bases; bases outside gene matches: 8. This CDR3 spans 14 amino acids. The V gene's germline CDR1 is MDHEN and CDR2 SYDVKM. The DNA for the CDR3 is TGTGCCAGCAGCCAGGGGGCGAGAGGGACTGAAGCTTTCTTT. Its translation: CASSQGARGTEAFF.

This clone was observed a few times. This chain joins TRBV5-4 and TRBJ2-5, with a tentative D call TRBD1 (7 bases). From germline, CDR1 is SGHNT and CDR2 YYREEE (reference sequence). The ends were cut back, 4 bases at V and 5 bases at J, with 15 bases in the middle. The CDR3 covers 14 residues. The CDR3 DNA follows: TGTGCCAGCAGCACCCAGGGGGGCGGGGAGACCCAGTACTTC. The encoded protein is CASSTQGGGETQYF.

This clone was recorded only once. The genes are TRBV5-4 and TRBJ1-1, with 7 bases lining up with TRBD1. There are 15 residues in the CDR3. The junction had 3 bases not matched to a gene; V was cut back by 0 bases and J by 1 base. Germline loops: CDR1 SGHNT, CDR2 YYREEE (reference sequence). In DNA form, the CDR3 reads TGTGCCAGCAGCTTGGATCCAGGGGGGAACACTGAAGCTTTCTTT. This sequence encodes CASSLDPGGNTEAFF.

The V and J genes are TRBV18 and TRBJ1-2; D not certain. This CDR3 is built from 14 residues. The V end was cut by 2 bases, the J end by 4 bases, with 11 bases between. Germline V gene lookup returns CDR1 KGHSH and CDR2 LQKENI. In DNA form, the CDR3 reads TGTGCCAGCTCACCAGGACGGGGTTTCTATGGCTACACCTTC. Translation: CASSPGRGFYGYTF.

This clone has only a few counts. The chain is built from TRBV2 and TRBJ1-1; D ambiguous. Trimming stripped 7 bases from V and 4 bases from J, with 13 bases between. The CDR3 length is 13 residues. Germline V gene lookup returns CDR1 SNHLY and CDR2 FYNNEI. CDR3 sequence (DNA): TGTGCCAGCACCGGCGGGGAGAGCACTGAAGCTTTCTTT. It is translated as CASTGGESTEAFF. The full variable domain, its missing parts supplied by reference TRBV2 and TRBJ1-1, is EPEVTQTPSHQVTQMGQEVILRCVPISNHLYFYWYRQILGQKVEFLVSFYNNEISEKSEIFDDQFSVERPDGSNFTLKIRSTKLEDSAMYFCASTGGESTEAFFGQGTRLTVV.

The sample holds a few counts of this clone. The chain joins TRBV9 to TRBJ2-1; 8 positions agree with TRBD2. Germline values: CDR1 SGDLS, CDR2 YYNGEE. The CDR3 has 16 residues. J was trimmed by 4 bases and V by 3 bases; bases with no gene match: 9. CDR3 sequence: CASSAGGAGGYNEQFF. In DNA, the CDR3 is TGTGCCAGCAGCGCCGGGGGGGCGGGGGGATACAATGAGCAGTTCTTC.

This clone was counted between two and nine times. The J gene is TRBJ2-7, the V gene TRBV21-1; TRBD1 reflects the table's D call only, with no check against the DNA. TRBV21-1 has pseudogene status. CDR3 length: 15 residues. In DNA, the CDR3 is TGTGCCAGCAGTACTTTCGACAGGAGACCCTACGAGCAGTACTTC. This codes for CASSTFDRRPYEQYF.

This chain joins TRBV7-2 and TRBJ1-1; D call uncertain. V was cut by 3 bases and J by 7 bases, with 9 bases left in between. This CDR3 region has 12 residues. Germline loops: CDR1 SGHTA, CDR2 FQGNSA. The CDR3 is CASSLNRYEAFF. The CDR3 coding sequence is TGTGCCAGCAGCTTGAACAGATATGAAGCTTTCTTT.

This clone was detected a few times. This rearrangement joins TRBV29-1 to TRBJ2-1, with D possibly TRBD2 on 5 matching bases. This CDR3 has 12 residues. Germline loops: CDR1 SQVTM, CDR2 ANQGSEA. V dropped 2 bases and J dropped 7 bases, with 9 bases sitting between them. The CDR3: CSVELAQNEQFF. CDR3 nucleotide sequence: TGCAGCGTTGAACTAGCTCAAAATGAGCAGTTCTTC.

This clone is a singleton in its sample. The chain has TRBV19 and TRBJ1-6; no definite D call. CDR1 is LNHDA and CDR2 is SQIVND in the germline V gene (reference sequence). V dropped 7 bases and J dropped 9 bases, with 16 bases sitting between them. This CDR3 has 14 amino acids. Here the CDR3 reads CASNRDSPSSPLHF. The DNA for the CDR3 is TGTGCCAGTAATCGAGACTCCCCGAGTTCACCCCTCCACTTT.

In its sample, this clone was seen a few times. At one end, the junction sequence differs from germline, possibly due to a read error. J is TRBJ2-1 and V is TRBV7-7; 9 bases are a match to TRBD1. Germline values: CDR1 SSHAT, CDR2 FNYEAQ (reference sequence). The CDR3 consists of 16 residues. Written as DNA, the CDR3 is TGTGCTAGCAGCCCTGGACAGGGGACGACCTACAATGAGCAGTTCTTC. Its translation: CASSPGQGTTYNEQFF.

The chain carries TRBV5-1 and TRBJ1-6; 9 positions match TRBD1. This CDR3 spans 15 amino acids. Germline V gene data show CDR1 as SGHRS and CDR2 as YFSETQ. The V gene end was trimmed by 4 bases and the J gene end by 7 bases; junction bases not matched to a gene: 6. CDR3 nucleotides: TGCGCCAGCAGCCCACAGGGGGCTCCGAATTCACCCCTCCACTTT. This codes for CASSPQGAPNSPLHF.

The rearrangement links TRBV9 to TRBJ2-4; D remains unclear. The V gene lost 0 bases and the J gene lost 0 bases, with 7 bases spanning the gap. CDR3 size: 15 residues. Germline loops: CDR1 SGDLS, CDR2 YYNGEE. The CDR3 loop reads CASSVGQLAKNIQYF. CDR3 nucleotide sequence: TGTGCCAGCAGCGTAGGACAATTAGCCAAAAACATTCAGTACTTC.

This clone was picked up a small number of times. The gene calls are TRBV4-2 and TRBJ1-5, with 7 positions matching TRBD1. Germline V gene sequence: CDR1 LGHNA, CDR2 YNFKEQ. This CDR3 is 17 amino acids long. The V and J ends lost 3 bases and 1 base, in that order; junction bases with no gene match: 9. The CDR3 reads CASSHLTSTGSNQPQHF. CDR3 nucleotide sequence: TGTGCCAGCAGCCATCTCACATCGACAGGGAGCAATCAGCCCCAGCATTTT.